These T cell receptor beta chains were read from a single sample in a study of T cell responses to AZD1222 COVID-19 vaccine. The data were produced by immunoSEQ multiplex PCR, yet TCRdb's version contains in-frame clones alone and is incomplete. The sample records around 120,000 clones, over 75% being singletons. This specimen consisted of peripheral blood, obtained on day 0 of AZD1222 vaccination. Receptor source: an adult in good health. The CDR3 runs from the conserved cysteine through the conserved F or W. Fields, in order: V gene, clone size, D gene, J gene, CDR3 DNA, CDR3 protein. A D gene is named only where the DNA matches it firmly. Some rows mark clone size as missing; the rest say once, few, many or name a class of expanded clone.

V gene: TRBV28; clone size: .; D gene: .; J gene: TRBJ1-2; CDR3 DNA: TGTGCCAGCTGCTTTGTCGGGGGGTATGGCTACACCTTC; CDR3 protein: CASCFVGGYGYTF
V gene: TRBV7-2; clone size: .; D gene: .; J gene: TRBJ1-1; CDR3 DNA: TGTGCCAGCAGCTTAGTTTCGGGCCGTGAAGCTTTCTTT; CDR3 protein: CASSLVSGREAFF
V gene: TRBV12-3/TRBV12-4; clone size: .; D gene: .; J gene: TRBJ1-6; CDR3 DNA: TGTGCCAGCAGTTTAAATTCTAATTCACCCCTCCACTTT; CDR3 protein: CASSLNSNSPLHF
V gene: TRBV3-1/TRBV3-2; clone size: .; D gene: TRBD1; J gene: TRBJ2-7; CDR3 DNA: TGTGCCAGCAGCCAAGGACAGGGGGCAGTTGAGGAGCAGTACTTC; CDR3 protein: CASSQGQGAVEEQYF
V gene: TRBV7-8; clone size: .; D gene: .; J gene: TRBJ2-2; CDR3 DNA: TGTGCCAGCAGCTCCTATCAGGTGAACACCGGGGAGCTGTTTTTT; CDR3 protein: CASSSYQVNTGELFF
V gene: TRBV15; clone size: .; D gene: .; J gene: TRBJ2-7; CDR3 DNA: TGTGCCACCAGCAGAGATCGTCCAGGGTTGTTGCAAGAGCAGTACTTC; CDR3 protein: CATSRDRPGLLQEQYF
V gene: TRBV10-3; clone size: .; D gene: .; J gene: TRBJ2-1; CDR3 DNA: TGTGCCATCACCCCTTTCGGGGGAAATGAGCAGTTCTTC; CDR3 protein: CAITPFGGNEQFF
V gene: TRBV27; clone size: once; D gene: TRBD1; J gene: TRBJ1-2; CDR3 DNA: TGTGCCAGCAGTCCATCTACAGGGGAGCGAAACTATGGCTACACCTTC; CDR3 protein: CASSPSTGERNYGYTF
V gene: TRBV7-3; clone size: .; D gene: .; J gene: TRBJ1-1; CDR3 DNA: TGTGCCAGCAGCTGGAGTTCCGGCACTGAAGCTTTCTTT; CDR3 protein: CASSWSSGTEAFF
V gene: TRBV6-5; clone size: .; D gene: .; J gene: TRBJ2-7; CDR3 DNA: TGTGCCAGCAGCCCCGGACTCTCACCCTCCTACGAGCAGTACTTC; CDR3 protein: CASSPGLSPSYEQYF
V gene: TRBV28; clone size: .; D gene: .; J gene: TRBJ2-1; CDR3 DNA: TGTGCCAGCAGTTTGACTAGAGGCTACAATGAGCAGTTCTTC; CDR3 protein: CASSLTRGYNEQFF
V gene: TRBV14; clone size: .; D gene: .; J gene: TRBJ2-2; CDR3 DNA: TGTGCCAGCAGCCCCTACACCTATTCCGGGGAGCTGTTTTTT; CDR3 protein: CASSPYTYSGELFF
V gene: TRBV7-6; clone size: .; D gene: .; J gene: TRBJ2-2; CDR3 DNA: TGTGCCAGCAGCTTACCAGTTGAAGGGACCACCGGGGAGCTGTTTTTT; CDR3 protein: CASSLPVEGTTGELFF
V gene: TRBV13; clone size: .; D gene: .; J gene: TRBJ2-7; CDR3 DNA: TGTGCCAGCAGCTTGGAAGGTTTCTACGAGCAGTACTTC; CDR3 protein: CASSLEGFYEQYF
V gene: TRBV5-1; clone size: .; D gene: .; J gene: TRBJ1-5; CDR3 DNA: TGCGCCAGCAGCTTGGGAACGGTGAGCAATCAGCCCCAGCATTTT; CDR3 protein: CASSLGTVSNQPQHF
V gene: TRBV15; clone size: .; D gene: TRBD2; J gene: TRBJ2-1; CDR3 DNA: TGTGCCACCAGCAGAGAAGGTGGAGTGAGCGGGGGGTTATTAGGCAATGAGCAGTTCTTC; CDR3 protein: CATSREGGVSGGLLGNEQFF
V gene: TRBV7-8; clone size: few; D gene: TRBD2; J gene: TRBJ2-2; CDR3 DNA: TGTGCCAGCAGCTTATCGCCAGCGGGAGTCGGTACCGGGGAGCTGTTTTTT; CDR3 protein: CASSLSPAGVGTGELFF
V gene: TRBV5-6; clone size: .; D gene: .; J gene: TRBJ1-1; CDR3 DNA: TGTGCCAGCAGCTTTTTGGGGGCAGAGGCGAACACTGAAGCTTTCTTT; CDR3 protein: CASSFLGAEANTEAFF
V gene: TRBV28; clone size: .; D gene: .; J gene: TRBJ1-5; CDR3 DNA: TGTGCCAGCAGTCCCCCCCGCCCCTGGAGCAATCAGCCCCAGCATTTT; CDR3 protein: CASSPPRPWSNQPQHF
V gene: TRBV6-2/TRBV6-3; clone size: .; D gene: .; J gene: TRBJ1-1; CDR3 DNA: TGTGCCAGCACCCCGATTGAGAACACTGAAGCTTTCTTT; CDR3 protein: CASTPIENTEAFF
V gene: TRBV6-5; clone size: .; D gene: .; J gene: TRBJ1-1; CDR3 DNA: TGTGCCAGCACCAATGGGGGAATTCGTGAAGCTTTCTTT; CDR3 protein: CASTNGGIREAFF
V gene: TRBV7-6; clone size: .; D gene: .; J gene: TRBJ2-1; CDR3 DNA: TGTGCCAGCAGCTTCGGCGGGCTAGCCTACAATGAGCAGTTCTTC; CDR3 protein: CASSFGGLAYNEQFF
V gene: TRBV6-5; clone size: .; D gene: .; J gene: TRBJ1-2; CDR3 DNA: TGTGCCAGCGCATACAGTCGCGGCTATGGCTACACCTTC; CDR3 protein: CASAYSRGYGYTF
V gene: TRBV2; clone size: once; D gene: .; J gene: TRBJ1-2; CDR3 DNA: TGTGCCAGCAGTGAACCCTCTCCCAACTATGGCTACACCTTC; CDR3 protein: CASSEPSPNYGYTF
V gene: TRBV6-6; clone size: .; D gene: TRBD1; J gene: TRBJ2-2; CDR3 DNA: TGTGCCAGCACAATGGGACAGGGGACCGGGGAGCTGTTTTTT; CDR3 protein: CASTMGQGTGELFF
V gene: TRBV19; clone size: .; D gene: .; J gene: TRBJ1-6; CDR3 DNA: TGTGCCAGTAGTATACAACAGGGAATCACACCCCTCCACTTT; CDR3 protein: CASSIQQGITPLHF
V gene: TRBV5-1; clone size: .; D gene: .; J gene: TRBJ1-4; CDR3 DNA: TGCGCCAGCAGCTCTACAGGAAAAGGTGAAAAACTGTTTTTT; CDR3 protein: CASSSTGKGEKLFF
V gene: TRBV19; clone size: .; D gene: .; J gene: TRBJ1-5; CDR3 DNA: TGTGCCAGTAGTATCCTCCTTTGGGAGCCCCAGCATTTT; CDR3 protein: CASSILLWEPQHF
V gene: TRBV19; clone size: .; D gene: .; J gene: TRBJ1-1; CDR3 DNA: TGTGCCAGTAGTATAGATGGGACGATGTATGAAGCTTTCTTT; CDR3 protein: CASSIDGTMYEAFF
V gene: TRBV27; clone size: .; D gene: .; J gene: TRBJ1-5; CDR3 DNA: TGTGCCAGCAGCCCGGACAGCACCAAGTTGGGGCCCCAGCATTTT; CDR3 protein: CASSPDSTKLGPQHF
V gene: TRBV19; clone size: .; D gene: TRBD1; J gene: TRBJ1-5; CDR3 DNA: TGTGCCAGTGGACAGGATCTCGATCAGCCCCAGCATTTT; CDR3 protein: CASGQDLDQPQHF
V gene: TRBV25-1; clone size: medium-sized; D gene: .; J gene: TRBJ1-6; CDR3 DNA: TGTGCCAGCAGTGGGGAGAGCTCCTATAATTCACCCCTCCACTTT; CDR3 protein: CASSGESSYNSPLHF
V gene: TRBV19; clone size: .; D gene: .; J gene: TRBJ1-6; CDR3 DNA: TGTGCCAGTAGTATTGTGGCAGAATCTCCCCTCCACTTT; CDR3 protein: CASSIVAESPLHF
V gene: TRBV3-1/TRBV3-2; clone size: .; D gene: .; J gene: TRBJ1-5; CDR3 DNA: TGTGCCAGCAGCCATCGGGTAAGCAATCAGCCCCAGCATTTT; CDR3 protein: CASSHRVSNQPQHF
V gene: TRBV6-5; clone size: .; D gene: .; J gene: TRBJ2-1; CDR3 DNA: TGTGCCAGCAGTTACCGATTTAATGAGCAGTTCTTC; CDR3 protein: CASSYRFNEQFF
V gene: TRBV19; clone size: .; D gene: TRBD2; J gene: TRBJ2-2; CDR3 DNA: TGTGCCAGTATACCTTACCGGGGACTAGCCAACACCGGGGAGCTGTTTTTT; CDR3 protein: CASIPYRGLANTGELFF
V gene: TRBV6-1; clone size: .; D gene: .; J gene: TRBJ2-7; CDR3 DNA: TGTGCCAGCAGTGAAGCATACGGGGAAGGCGACGAGCAGTACTTC; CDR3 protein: CASSEAYGEGDEQYF
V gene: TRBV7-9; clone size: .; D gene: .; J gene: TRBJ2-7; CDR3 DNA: TGTGCCAGCAGCTTAGAGGGTGGCTACGAGCAGTACTTC; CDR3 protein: CASSLEGGYEQYF
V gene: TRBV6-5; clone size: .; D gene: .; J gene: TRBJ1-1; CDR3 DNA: TGTGCCAGCAGGGGGGGGAACACTGAAGCTTTCTTT; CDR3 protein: CASRGGNTEAFF
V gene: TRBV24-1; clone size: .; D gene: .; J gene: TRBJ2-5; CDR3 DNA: TGTGCCACCAGTAACTCTCAAGAGACCCAGTACTTC; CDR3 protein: CATSNSQETQYF
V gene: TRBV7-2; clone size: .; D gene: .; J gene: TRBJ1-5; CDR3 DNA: TGTGCCAGCAGCGAACAGGGAGAAATTAAGCCCCAGCATTTT; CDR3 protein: CASSEQGEIKPQHF
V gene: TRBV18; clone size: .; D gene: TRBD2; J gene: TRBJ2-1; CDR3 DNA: TGTGCCAGCTCTCCGGGGAGGGGCCCCTACAATGAGCAGTTCTTC; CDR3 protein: CASSPGRGPYNEQFF
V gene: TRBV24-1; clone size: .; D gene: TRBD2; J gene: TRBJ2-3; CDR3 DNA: TGTGCCACCAGTGGCCCTCTAGCGGGAGATACGCAGTATTTT; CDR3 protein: CATSGPLAGDTQYF
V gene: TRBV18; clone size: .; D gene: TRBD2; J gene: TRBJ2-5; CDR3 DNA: TGTGCCAGCTCACCTAGGCCGGGACTAGCGGGTCAAGAGACCCAGTACTTC; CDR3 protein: CASSPRPGLAGQETQYF
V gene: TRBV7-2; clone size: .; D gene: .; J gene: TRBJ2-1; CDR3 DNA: TGTGCCAGCAGCTTTATAGGCAGCTCCTACAATGAGCAGTTCTTC; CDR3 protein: CASSFIGSSYNEQFF
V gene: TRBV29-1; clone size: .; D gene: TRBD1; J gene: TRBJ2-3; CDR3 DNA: TGCAGCGTTGAGGACAGGGGGCGAGCAGATACGCAGTATTTT; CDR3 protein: CSVEDRGRADTQYF
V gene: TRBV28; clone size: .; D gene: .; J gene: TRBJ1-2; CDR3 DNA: TGTGCCAGCAGTTCCCCCCGAGAGTTTGGCCGGAACTATGGCTACACCTTC; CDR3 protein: CASSSPREFGRNYGYTF
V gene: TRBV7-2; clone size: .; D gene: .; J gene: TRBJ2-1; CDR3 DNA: TGTGCCAGCAGCTTTACCGGGTCGGCCGCGAATGAGCAGTTCTTC; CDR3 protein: CASSFTGSAANEQFF
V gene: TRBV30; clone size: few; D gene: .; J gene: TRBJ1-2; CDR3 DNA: TGTGCCTGGAGTTCAGGGAACTATGGCTACACCTTC; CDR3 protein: CAWSSGNYGYTF
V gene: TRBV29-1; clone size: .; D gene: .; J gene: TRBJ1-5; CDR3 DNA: TGCAGCGCCCAAAAGCAGAGAAATCAGCCCCAGCATTTT; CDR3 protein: CSAQKQRNQPQHF
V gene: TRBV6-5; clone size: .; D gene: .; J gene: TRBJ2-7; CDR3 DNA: TGTGCCAGCAGTTACGGGACACACTCCTACGAGCAGTACTTC; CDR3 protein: CASSYGTHSYEQYF
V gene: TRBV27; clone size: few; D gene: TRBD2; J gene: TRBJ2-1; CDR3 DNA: TGTGCCAGCAGTCTAAACTTGGGACTAGCGGGGTACAATGAGCAGTTCTTC; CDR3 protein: CASSLNLGLAGYNEQFF
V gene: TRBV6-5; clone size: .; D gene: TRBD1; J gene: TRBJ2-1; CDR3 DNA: TGTGCCAGCAGGCCGGGACAGGGCTGGGAGCAGTTCTTC; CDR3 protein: CASRPGQGWEQFF
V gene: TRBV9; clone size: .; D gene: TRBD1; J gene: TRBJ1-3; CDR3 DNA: TGTGCCAGCAGCGGGGACAGTTTCTCTGGAAACACCATATATTTT; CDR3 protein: CASSGDSFSGNTIYF
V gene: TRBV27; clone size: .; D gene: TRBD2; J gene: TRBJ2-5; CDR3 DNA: TGTGTAACCCTAGCGGGAGGTGGGGAGACCCAGTACTTC; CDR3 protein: CVTLAGGGETQYF
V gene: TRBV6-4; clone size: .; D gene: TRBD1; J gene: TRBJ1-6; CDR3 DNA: TGTGCCAGCAGCTTGACAGGGGGCGAATCACCCCTCCACTTT; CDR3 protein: CASSLTGGESPLHF
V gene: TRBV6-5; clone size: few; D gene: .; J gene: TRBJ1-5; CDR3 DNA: TGTGCCAGCAGTCCTCACAGACAGAGCAATCAGCCCCAGCATTTT; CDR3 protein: CASSPHRQSNQPQHF
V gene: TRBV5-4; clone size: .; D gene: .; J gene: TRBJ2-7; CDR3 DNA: TGTGCCAGCAGCTTGGGACTTTCGACCGAGCAGTACTTC; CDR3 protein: CASSLGLSTEQYF
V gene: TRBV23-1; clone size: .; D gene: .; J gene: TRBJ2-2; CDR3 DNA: TGCGCCAGCAGACAGGTCCCGAACACCGGGGAGCTGTTTTTT; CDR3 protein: CASRQVPNTGELFF